These 8 T cell receptor beta chains were sequenced from one sample in a study of T cells in Graves' hyperthyroidism and ophthalmopathy. TCR beta CDR3 regions were amplified from RNA transcripts. In the first-round RT-PCR of the TCR CDR3, the HTBI primer set was used. A single record per CDR3 protein comes from TCRdb applying MiXCR to the multiplex PCR reads. Of 550,000 to 700,000 distinct CDR3 sequences listed, roughly 14% are singletons. The sequenced material came from blood. The receptors were sampled from a woman aged 40 to 50 with Graves' ophthalmopathy.

The chain is built from TRBV10-3 and TRBJ1-1; 8 nucleotides line up with TRBD1. After removal of 10 bases from V and 2 bases from J, the junction contained 9 bases not matched to a gene. The length of the CDR3 is 14 residues. Germline-derived CDR1 and CDR2 are ENHRY and SYGVKD. CDR3 in amino acids: CATGTGLLNTEAFF. The CDR3 DNA reads TGTGCCACCGGGACAGGACTCTTAAACACTGAAGCTTTCTTT.

This clonotype was observed at least ten times. The chain combines TRBV2 with TRBJ2-7; 14 bases line up with TRBD2. From germline, CDR1 is SNHLY and CDR2 FYNNEI. V trimming: 5 bases; J trimming: 6 bases; junction bases outside the gene matches: 9. CDR3 length: 16 amino acids. The CDR3 bases are TGTGCCAGCAGTTCGACTAGCGGGAGGGCCTTCTCCGAGCAGTACTTC. Protein sequence: CASSSTSGRAFSEQYF.

Ten or more counts support this clonotype. V is TRBV27 and J is TRBJ2-7; 9 bases fit TRBD1. The CDR3 totals 15 residues. Per the germline V gene, CDR1 is MNHEY and CDR2 is SMNVEV (reference sequence). V lost 3 bases and J lost 2; bases outside the gene matches: 5. The CDR3 bases are TGTGCCAGCAGTTTTGGGACAGGGCAAGCCTACGAGCAGTACTTC. Its protein product is CASSFGTGQAYEQYF.

This clonotype was detected many times. The chain carries TRBV19 and TRBJ1-2; D remains unclear. Trimming shortened V by 5 bases and J by 3 bases, and 13 bases separated the two germline ends. Germline V lookup: CDR1 LNHDA, CDR2 SQIVND (reference sequence). This CDR3 has 14 residues. In nucleotides, the CDR3 is TGTGCCAGTAGTGATGACGAATCGGACTATGGCTACACCTTC. The encoded protein is CASSDDESDYGYTF.

Many counts were recorded for this clonotype. The chain is built from TRBV30 and TRBJ1-1, with D perhaps TRBD1 (6 bases). The CDR3 length is 12 residues. The germline gives CDR1 GTSNPN, CDR2 SVGIG (reference sequence). V lost 1 base to trimming and J lost 10 bases, with 13 bases between them. The chain's CDR3 is CAWSENGGGAFF. In DNA, the CDR3 is TGTGCCTGGAGTGAGAACGGAGGGGGAGCTTTCTTT. Complete variable domain (other parts from reference TRBV30 and TRBJ1-1): SQTIHQWPATLVQPVGSPLSLECTVEGTSNPNLYWYRQAAGRGLQLLFYSVGIGQISSEVPQNLSASRPQDRQFILSSKKLLLSDSGFYLCAWSENGGGAFFGQGTRLTVV.

In its sample, this clonotype was seen a few times. One end of the junction is discordant with germline, which a read error may explain. The chain joins TRBV5-1 to TRBJ2-7, with TRBD1 matching over 7 bases. Germline CDR1 SGHRS, CDR2 YFSETQ. The CDR3 is 12 residues long. The CDR3 reads CASSFTGEWPIF. The CDR3 DNA sequence: TGCGCCAGCAGCTTCACAGGGGAATGGCCCATCTTC.

At least ten counts were recorded for this clonotype. A read error may account for a junction end that differs from germline. The chain combines TRBV2 with TRBJ2-6, with a weak D call TRBD1 (5 bases). Germline V gives CDR1 SNHLY, CDR2 FYNNEI. This CDR3 is 19 amino acids long. The CDR3 region has the DNA TGTGCCAGCAGTGAGCCAGGACAAACCCTGAGCTCTGGGGCCAACGTCCTAACTTTC. It yields the protein CASSEPGQTLSSGANVLTF.

The chain is built from TRBV12-3 or TRBV12-4 and TRBJ1-1; no reliable D call. Trimming removed 3 bases at V and 1 base at J, with 6 bases between. The CDR3 has 13 residues. CDR3 coding DNA: TGTGCCAGCAGTTTCCCCCCGAACACTGAAGCTTTCTTT. Protein sequence: CASSFPPNTEAFF.